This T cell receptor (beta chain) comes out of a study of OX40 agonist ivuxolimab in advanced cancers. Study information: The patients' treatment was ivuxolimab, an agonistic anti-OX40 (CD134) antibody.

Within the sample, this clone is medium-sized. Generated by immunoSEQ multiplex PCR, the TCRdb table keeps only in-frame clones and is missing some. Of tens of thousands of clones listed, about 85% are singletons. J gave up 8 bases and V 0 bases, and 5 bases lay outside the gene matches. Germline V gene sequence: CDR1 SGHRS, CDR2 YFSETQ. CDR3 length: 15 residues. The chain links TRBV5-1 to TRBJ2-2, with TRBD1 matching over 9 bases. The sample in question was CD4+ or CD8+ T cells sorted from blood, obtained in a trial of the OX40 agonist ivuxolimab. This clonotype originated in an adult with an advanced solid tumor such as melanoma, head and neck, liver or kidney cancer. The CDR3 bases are TGCGCCAGCAGCTTGGCCGGACAGGGGTCTGGGGAGCTGTTTTTT. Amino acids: CASSLAGQGSGELFF.